This T cell receptor beta chain was captured by sequencing in a study of PD-L1 blockade in urothelial cancer. The V gene end was trimmed by 11 bases and the J gene end by 0 bases; junction bases not matched to a gene: 12. The CDR3 is 15 amino acids. Germline V gives CDR1 MDHEN, CDR2 SYDVKM. Assay used: immunoSEQ multiplex PCR; TCRdb lists only in-frame clones, some missing. Among about 30,000 clones listed, 80% to 85% were seen once. Time point in this sample: peripheral blood 6 weeks after treatment start. The V and J genes are TRBV28 and TRBJ2-7; TRBD2 matches 8 bases. The material was PBMCs, obtained around atezolizumab (anti-PD-L1) treatment. This clonotype was sampled from a man aged 65-85 years with urothelial cancer. The CDR3 bases are TGTGCCGTCTTCGGGGGGGCTTATAACTCCTACGAGCAGTACTTC. Its protein product is CAVFGGAYNSYEQYF.